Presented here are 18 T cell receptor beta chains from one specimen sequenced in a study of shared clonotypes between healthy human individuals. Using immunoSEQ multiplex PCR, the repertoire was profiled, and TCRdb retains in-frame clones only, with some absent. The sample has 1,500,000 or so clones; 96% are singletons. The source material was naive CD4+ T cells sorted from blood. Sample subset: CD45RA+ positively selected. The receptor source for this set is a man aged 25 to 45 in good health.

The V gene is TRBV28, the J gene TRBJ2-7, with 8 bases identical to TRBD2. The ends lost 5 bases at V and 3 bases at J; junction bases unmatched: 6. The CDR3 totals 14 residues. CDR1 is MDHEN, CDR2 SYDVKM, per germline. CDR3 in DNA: TGTGCCAGCAGTCCAGCGGGAGTAGGCTACGAGCAGTACTTC. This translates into CASSPAGVGYEQYF.

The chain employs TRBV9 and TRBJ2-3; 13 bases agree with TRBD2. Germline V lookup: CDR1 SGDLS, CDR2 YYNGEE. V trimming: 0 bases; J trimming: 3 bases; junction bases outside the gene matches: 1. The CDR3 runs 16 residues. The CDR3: CASSVELAGGTDTQYF. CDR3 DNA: TGTGCCAGCAGCGTAGAACTAGCGGGAGGGACAGATACGCAGTATTTT.

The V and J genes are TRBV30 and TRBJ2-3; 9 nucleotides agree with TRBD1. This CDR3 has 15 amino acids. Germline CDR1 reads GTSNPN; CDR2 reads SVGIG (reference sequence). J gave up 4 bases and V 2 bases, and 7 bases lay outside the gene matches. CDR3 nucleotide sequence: TGTGCCTGGAGTCAAACAGGGGGCCGGGCAGATACGCAGTATTTT. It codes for CAWSQTGGRADTQYF.

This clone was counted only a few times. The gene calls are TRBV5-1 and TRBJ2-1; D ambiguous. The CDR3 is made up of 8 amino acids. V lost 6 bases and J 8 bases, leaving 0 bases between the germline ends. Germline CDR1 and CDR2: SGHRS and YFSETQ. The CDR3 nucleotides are TGCGCCAGCAATGAGCAGTTCTTC. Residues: CASNEQFF.

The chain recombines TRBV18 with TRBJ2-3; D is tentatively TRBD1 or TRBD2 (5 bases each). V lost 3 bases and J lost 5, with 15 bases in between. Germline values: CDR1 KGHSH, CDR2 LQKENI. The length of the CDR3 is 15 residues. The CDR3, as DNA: TGTGCCAGCTCACCGGGACCCTGGGTTTTAGATACGCAGTATTTT. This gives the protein CASSPGPWVLDTQYF.

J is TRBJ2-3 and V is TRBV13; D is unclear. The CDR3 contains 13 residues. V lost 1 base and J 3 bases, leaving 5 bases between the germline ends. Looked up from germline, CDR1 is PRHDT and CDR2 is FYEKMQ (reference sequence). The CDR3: CASSLEQTDTQYF. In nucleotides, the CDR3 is TGTGCCAGCAGCTTAGAACAGACAGATACGCAGTATTTT.

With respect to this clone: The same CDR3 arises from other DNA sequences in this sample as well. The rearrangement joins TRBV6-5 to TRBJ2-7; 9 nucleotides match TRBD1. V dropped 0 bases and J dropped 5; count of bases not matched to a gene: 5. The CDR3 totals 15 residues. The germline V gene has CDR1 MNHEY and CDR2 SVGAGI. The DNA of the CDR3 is TGTGCCAGCAGTTACTCCGGGACAGGGCTCCACGAGCAGTACTTC. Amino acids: CASSYSGTGLHEQYF.

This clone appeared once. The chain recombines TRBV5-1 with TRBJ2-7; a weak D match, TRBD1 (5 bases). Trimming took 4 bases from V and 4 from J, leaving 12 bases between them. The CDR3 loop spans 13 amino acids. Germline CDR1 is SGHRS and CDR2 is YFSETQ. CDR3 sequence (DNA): TGCGCCAGCAGCCCCTTACAGGTATACGAGCAGTACTTC. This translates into CASSPLQVYEQYF.

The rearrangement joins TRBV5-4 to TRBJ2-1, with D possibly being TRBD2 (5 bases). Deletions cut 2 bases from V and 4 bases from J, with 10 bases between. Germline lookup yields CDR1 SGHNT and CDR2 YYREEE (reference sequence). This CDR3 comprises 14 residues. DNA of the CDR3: TGTGCCAGCAGCTTTGGTGGACTGTACAATGAGCAGTTCTTC. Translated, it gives CASSFGGLYNEQFF.

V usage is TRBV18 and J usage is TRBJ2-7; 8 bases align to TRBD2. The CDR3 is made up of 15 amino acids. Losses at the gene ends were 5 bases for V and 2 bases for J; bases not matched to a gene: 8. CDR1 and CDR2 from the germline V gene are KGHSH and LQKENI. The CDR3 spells CASSTLAGLPYEQYF. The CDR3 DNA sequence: TGTGCCAGCTCAACCCTAGCGGGCCTGCCCTACGAGCAGTACTTC.

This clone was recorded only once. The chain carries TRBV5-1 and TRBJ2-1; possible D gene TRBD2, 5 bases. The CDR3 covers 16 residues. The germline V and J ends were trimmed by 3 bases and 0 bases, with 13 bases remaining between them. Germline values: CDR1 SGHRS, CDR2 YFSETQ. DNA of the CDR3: TGCGCCAGCAGCTCAGGAGGACTTGGCTCCTACAATGAGCAGTTCTTC. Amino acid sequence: CASSSGGLGSYNEQFF.

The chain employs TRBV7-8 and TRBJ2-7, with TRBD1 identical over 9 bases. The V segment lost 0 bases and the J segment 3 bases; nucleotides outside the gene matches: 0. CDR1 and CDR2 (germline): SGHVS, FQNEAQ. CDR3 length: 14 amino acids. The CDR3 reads CASSLAGQGYEQYF. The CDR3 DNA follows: TGTGCCAGCAGCTTAGCGGGACAGGGCTACGAGCAGTACTTC.

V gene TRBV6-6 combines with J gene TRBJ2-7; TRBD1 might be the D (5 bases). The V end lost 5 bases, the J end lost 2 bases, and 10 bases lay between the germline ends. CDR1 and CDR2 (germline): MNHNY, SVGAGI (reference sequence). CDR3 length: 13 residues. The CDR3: CASSRQITYEQYF. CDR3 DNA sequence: TGTGCCAGCAGTCGACAGATTACCTACGAGCAGTACTTC.

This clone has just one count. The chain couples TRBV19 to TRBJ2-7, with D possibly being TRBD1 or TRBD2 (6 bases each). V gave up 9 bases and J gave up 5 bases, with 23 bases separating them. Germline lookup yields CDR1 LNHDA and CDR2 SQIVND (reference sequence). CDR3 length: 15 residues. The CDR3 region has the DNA TGTGCCAGCAGGGACGGGGGCGCGGGTCGTCACGAGCAGTACTTC. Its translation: CASRDGGAGRHEQYF.

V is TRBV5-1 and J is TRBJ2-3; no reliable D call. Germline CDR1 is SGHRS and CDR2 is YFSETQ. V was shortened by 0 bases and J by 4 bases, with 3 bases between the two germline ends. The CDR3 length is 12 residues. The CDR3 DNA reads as TGCGCCAGCAGCTTGGACCCAGATACGCAGTATTTT. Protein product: CASSLDPDTQYF.

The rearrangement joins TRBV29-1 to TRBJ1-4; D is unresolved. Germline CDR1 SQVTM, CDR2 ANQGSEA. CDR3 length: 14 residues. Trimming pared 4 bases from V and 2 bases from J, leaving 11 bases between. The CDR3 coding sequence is TGCAGCGTTGTGGGAGTGTGGACTAATGAAAAACTGTTTTTT. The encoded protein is CSVVGVWTNEKLFF.

The CDR3 nucleotides read TGTGCCACCAGCAGAGATCGGGGGGAACAGAATCAGCCCCAGCATTTT. It is translated as CATSRDRGEQNQPQHF. V gene TRBV15 combines with J gene TRBJ1-5; possible D gene TRBD1, 5 bases. CDR3 length: 16 amino acids. Trimming pared 0 bases from V and 4 bases from J, leaving 13 bases between. Per the germline V gene, CDR1 is LNHNV and CDR2 is YYDKDF (reference sequence).

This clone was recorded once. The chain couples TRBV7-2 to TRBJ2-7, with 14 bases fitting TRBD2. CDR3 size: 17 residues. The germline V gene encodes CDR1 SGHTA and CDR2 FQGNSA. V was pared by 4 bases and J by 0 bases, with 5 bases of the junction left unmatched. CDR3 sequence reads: CASSSSTSGRASYEQYF. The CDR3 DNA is TGTGCCAGCAGCTCATCGACTAGCGGGAGGGCCTCCTACGAGCAGTACTTC.